The T cell receptor (beta chain) described here comes from a study of T-cell reconstitution after alpha-beta-depleted transplantation in children listed by TCRdb under 2016. Background on the whole study: Using TCR repertoire profiling, the study followed T-cell immune reconstitution in a quantitative way in children after TCRalphabeta/CD19-depleted allogeneic hematopoietic cell transplantation.

Interpreted using the paper, the treatment or condition label stands for: allogeneic hematopoietic cell transplantation with graft depleted of TCRalphabeta T cells and CD19 B cells. TCRalphabeta/CD19-depleted allogeneic hematopoietic cell grafts were given to the transplant recipients, all of whom were children. Library creation used PCR. The listed sequencing device is Illumina HiSeq 2500. TCR libraries were prepared with molecular barcoding, using unique molecular identifiers to normalize TCRbeta repertoire quantification. Through fastp at Q25 and MiXCR, TCRdb rebuilt clones from the public reads, retaining in-frame beta chains. Records with the same CDR3 protein are collapsed into one entry carrying the most frequent genes and DNA. The sample records roughly 100,000 distinct CDR3 sequences, 7% to 8% of which are singletons. The ten largest account for 16% of the sample. What the study reported, not specific to this receptor: In some patients, the high TCRbeta diversity seen at day 60 was put down to recipient T cells and intrathymic progenitors that had survived conditioning. The apparently early alphabetaT-cell count recovery about two months after transplant was reportedly dependent on only several hundred rapidly expanded clones derived from non-depleted graft cells. Over the following months the frequencies of hyperexpanded clones went down, and after one year T-cell counts and TCRbeta diversity were mostly credited to newly produced T cells.

V is pared back by 1 base and J by 5 bases, with 20 bases lying between the germline termini. The CDR3 covers 17 residues, taking in both the cysteine and the phenylalanine. The DNA shown is the 51-base CDR3, in frame from base 1. Taken from the germline V gene (reference sequence), the CDR1 and CDR2 loops are SEHNR and FQNEAQ. Many counts were recorded for this clonotype. Its antigen target is currently unknown. Base qualities are not provided; no much larger clone lies one nucleotide away. The sample here was PBMCs, taken before TCRalphabeta/CD19-depleted stem cell transplant. This clonotype originated in a boy aged 2-9 years with acute lymphoblastic leukemia, due to receive a stem cell transplant. Recombination linked TRBV7-9 to TRBJ1-1; the D gene is possibly TRBD1, with 6 bases matching. The DNA sequence is TGTGCCAGCAGCTTAGACGGCTCCGCAGGGGCACGAACTGAAGCTTTCTTT. Protein translation: CASSLDGSAGARTEAFF.